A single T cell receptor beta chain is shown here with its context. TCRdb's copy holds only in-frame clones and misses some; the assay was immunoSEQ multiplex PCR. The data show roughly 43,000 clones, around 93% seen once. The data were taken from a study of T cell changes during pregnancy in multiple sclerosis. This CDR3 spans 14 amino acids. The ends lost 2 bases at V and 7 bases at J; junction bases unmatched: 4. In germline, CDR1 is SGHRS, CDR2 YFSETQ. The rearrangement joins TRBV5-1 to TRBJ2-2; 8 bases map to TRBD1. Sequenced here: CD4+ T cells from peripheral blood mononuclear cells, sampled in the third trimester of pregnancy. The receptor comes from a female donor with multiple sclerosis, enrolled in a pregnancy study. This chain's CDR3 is CASSFNRGDGELFF. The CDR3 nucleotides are TGCGCCAGCAGCTTCAACAGGGGGGACGGGGAGCTGTTTTTT.